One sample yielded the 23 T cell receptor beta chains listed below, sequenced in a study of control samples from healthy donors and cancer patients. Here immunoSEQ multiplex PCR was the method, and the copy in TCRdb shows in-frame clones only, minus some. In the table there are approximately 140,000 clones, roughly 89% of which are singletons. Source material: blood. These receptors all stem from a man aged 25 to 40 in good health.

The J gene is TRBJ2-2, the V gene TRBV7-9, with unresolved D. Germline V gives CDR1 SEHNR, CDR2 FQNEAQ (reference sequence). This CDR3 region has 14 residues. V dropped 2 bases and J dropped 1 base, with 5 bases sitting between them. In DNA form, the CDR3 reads TGTGCCAGCAGCTTATACCAGAACACCGGGGAGCTGTTTTTT. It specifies CASSLYQNTGELFF.

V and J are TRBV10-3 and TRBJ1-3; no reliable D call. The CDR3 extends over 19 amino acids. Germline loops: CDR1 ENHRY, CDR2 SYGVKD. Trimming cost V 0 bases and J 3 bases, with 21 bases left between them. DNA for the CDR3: TGTGCCATCAGTGAGTCTCTAGGGCGGCATACCGAGGATGGAAACACCATATATTTT. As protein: CAISESLGRHTEDGNTIYF.

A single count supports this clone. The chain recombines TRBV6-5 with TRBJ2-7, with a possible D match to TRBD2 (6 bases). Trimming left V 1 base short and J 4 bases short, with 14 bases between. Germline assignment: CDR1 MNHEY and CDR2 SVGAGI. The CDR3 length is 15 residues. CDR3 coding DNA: TGTGCCAGCAGTTACTTCTTGGAGGGAGCTTACGAGCAGTACTTC. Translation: CASSYFLEGAYEQYF.

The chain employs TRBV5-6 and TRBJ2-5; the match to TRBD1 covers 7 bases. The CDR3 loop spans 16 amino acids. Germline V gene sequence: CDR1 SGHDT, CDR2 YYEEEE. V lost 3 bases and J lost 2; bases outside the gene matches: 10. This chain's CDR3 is CASSSGTGDRQETQYF. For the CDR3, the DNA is TGTGCCAGCAGCTCTGGGACCGGGGACAGACAAGAGACCCAGTACTTC.

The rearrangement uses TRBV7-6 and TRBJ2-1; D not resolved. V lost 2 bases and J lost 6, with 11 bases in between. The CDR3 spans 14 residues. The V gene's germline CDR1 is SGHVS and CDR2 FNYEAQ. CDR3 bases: TGTGCCAGCAGCTTAAATGGGCCCCGCAATGAGCAGTTCTTC. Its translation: CASSLNGPRNEQFF.

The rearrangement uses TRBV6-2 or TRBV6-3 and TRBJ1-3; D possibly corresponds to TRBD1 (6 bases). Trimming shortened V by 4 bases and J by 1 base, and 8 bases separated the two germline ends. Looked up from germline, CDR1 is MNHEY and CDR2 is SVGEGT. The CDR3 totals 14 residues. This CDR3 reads CASSFGQSGNTIYF. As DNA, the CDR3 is TGTGCCAGCAGTTTCGGACAGTCTGGAAACACCATATATTTT.

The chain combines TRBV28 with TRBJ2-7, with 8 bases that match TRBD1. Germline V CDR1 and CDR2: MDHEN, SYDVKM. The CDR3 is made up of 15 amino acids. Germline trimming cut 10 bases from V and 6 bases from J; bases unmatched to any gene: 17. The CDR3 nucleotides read TGTGCCACCACGCCCCCGGACAGGGCGATTTCCGAGCAGTACTTC. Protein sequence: CATTPPDRAISEQYF.

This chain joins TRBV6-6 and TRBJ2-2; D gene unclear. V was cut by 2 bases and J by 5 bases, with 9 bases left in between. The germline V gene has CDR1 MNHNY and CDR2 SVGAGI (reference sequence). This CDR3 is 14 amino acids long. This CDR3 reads CASSYGPQTGELFF. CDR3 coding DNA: TGTGCCAGCAGTTACGGGCCGCAAACCGGGGAGCTGTTTTTT.

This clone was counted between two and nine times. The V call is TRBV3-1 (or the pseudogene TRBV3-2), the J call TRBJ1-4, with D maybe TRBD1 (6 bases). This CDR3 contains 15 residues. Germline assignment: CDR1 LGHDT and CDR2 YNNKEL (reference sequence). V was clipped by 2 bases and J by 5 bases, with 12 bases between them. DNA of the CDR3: TGTGCCAGCAGCCAACGGACAGCGCTGAATGAAAAACTGTTTTTT. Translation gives CASSQRTALNEKLFF.

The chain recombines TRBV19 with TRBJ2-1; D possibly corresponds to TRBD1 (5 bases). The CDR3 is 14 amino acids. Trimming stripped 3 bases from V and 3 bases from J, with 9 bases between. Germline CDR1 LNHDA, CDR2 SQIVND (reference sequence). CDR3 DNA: TGTGCCAGTAGTATTCAGCAGGGCTACAATGAGCAGTTCTTC. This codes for CASSIQQGYNEQFF.

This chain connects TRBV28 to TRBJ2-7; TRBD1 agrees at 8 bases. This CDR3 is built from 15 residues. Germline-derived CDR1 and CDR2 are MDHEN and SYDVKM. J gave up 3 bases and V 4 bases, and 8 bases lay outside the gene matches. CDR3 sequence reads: CASSSTGQADYEQYF. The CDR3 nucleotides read TGTGCCAGCAGTTCAACGGGACAGGCGGACTACGAGCAGTACTTC.

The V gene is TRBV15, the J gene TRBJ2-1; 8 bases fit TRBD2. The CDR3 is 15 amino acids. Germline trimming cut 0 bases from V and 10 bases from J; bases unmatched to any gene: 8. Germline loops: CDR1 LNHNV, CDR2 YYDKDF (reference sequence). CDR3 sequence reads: CATSREVAGGREQFF. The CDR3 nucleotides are TGTGCCACCAGCAGAGAAGTGGCGGGAGGACGCGAGCAGTTCTTC.

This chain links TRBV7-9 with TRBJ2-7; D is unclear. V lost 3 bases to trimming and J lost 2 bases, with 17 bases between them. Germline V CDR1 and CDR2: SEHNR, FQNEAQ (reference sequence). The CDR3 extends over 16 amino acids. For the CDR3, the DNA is TGTGCCAGCAGCTTCCGGAGTGGTCATAGAACCTACGAGCAGTACTTC. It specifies CASSFRSGHRTYEQYF.

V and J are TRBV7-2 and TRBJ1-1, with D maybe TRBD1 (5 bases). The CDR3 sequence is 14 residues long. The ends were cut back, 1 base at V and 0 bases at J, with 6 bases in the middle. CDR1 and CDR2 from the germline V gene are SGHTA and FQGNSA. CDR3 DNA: TGTGCCAGCAGCTTAGTGGGGCTGAACACTGAAGCTTTCTTT. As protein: CASSLVGLNTEAFF. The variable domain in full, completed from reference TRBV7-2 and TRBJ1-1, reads GAGVSQSPSNKVTEKGKDVELRCDPISGHTALYWYRQSLGQGLEFLIYFQGNSAPDKSGLPSDRFSAERTGGSVSTLTIQRTQQEDSAVYLCASSLVGLNTEAFFGQGTRLTVV.

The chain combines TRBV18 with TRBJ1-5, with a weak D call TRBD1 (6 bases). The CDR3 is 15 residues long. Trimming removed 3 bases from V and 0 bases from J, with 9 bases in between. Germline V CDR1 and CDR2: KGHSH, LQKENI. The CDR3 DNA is TGTGCCAGCTCACCGGGGGCAGGTAGCAATCAGCCCCAGCATTTT. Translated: CASSPGAGSNQPQHF.

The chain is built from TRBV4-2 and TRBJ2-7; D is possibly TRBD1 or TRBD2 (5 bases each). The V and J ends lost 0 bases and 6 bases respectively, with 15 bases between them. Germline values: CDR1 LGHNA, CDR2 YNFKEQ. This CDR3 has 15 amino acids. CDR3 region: CASSQDMGTPLEQYF. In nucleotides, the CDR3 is TGTGCCAGCAGCCAAGATATGGGGACCCCGCTCGAGCAGTACTTC.

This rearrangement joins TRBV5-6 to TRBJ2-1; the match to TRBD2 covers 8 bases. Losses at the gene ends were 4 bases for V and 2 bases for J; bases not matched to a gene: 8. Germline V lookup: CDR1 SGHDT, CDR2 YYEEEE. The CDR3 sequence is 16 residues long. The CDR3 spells CASSRYSGTPYNEQFF. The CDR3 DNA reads TGTGCCAGCAGCCGATATAGCGGGACTCCCTACAATGAGCAGTTCTTC. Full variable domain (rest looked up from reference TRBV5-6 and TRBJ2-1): DAGVTQSPTHLIKTRGQQVTLRCSPKSGHDTVSWYQQALGQGPQFIFQYYEEEERQRGNFPDRFSGHQFPNYSSELNVNALLLGDSALYLCASSRYSGTPYNEQFFGPGTRLTVL.

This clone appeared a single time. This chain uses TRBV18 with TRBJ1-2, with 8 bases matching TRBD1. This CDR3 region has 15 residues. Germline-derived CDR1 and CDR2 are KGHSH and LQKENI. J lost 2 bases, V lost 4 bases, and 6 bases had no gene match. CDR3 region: CASSQGQAFNYGYTF. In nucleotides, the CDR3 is TGTGCCAGCTCACAGGGACAGGCCTTCAACTATGGCTACACCTTC.

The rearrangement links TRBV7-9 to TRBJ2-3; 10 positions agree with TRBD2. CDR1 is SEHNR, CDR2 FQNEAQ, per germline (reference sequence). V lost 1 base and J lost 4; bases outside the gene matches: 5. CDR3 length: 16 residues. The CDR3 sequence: CASSLGLAGVADTQYF. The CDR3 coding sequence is TGTGCCAGCAGCTTAGGGCTAGCGGGAGTCGCAGATACGCAGTATTTT.

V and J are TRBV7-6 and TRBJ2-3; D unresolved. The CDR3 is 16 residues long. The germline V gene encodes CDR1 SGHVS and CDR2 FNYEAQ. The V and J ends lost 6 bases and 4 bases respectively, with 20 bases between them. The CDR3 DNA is TGTGCCAGCAGTCGAGATTCGATAGATGCCCCAGATACGCAGTATTTT. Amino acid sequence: CASSRDSIDAPDTQYF.

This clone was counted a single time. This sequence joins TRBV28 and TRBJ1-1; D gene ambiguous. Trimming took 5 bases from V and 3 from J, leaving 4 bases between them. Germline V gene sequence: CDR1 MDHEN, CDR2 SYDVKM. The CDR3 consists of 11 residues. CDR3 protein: CASSRYTEAFF. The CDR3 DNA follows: TGTGCCAGCAGTAGGTACACTGAAGCTTTCTTT.

CDR3 sequence: CASSQDWGPIYEQYF. CDR3 nucleotides: TGTGCCAGCAGCCAAGATTGGGGCCCCATCTACGAGCAGTACTTC. V gene TRBV3-1 (or the pseudogene TRBV3-2) combines with J gene TRBJ2-7; tentatively, D is TRBD1 (5 bases). V shed 0 bases and J shed 3 bases, with 12 bases lying between them. Germline assignment: CDR1 LGHDT and CDR2 YNNKEL (reference sequence). CDR3 length equals 15 residues.

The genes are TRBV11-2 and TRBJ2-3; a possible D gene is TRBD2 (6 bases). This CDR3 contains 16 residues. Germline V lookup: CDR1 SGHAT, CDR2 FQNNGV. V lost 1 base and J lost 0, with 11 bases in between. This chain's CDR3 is CASSLVQGGSTDTQYF. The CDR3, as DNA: TGTGCCAGCAGCTTAGTCCAAGGAGGGAGCACAGATACGCAGTATTTT.